A selection of T cell receptor beta chains follows, all from one sample in a study of response to subunit inactivated influenza vaccine. TCRdb re-called the RT-PCR reads through MiXCR, storing one row per CDR3 protein. Of a few hundred thousand distinct CDR3 sequences in the sample, 20% to 25% are singletons; the top ten hold approximately 10%. The specimen comprised PBMCs from blood, sampled about 20 months after vaccination. The receptor set was obtained from a man in his fifties or sixties who received an inactivated influenza vaccine. Each CDR3 is given with its conserved first and last residue. A D gene is named only where the DNA matches it firmly. The size of a clone is reported for some rows only, either as once, few or many, or as a class for expanded clones.

V: TRBV18
size: .
D: .
J: TRBJ1-1
CDR3: CASSPGPSGTEAFF
DNA: TGTGCCAGCTCACCTGGTCCTTCTGGGACTGAAGCTTTCTTT

V: TRBV20-1
size: few
D: .
J: TRBJ2-7
CDR3: CSARGFFSYEQYF
DNA: TGCAGTGCTAGAGGTTTCTTTTCCTACGAGCAGTACTTC

V: TRBV20-1
size: .
D: TRBD1
J: TRBJ2-5
CDR3: CSAPRGRGQETQYF
DNA: TGCAGTGCACCCAGGGGGCGCGGACAAGAGACCCAGTACTTC

V: TRBV7-9
size: .
D: .
J: TRBJ2-1
CDR3: CASSLEALYNEQFF
DNA: TGTGCCAGCAGCTTAGAGGCCTTATACAATGAGCAGTTCTTC

V: TRBV6-1
size: .
D: .
J: TRBJ2-4
CDR3: CASSAFPGPKNIQYF
DNA: TGTGCCAGCAGTGCCTTCCCGGGCCCTAAAAACATTCAGTACTTC

V: TRBV27
size: .
D: .
J: TRBJ1-5
CDR3: CAKRGGPGRGIQPQHF
DNA: TGTGCCAAAAGGGGGGGACCAGGAAGGGGAATACAGCCCCAGCATTTT

V: TRBV14
size: few
D: TRBD1
J: TRBJ1-5
CDR3: CASSQWDRAGGSSQPQHF
DNA: TGTGCCAGCAGCCAATGGGACAGGGCGGGAGGCAGTAGTCAGCCCCAGCATTTT

V: TRBV7-2
size: once
D: TRBD1
J: TRBJ2-7
CDR3: CASSSPNRGFSEQYF
DNA: TGTGCCAGCAGCTCACCCAACAGGGGCTTTTCCGAGCAGTACTTC

V: TRBV12-3/TRBV12-4
size: .
D: .
J: TRBJ1-1
CDR3: CASSLSVVYTEAFF
DNA: TGTGCCAGCAGTTTAAGCGTAGTTTACACTGAAGCTTTCTTT

V: TRBV14
size: few
D: .
J: TRBJ1-1
CDR3: CAVRGMGNTEAFF
DNA: TGTGCCGTGCGGGGCATGGGGAACACTGAAGCTTTCTTT

V: TRBV12-3/TRBV12-4
size: .
D: .
J: TRBJ2-1
CDR3: CASSLALAYNEQFF
DNA: TGTGCCAGCAGTTTAGCACTAGCCTACAATGAGCAGTTCTTC

V: TRBV12-3/TRBV12-4
size: .
D: TRBD1
J: TRBJ1-1
CDR3: CASSSGGDRGFRDTEAFF
DNA: TGTGCCAGCAGTTCCGGGGGGGACAGGGGGTTCAGGGACACTGAAGCTTTCTTT

V: TRBV5-1
size: .
D: .
J: TRBJ2-2
CDR3: CASSGELVKAGELFF
DNA: TGCGCCAGCAGCGGGGAACTAGTAAAGGCCGGGGAGCTGTTTTTT

V: TRBV15
size: .
D: TRBD1
J: TRBJ1-5
CDR3: CATSGSLRTGGSNQPQHF
DNA: TGTGCCACCAGCGGATCTCTTAGGACAGGGGGGAGCAATCAGCCCCAGCATTTT

V: TRBV7-2
size: .
D: TRBD1
J: TRBJ1-3
CDR3: CASSSGQGGSGNTIYF
DNA: TGTGCCAGCAGCTCGGGACAGGGGGGGTCTGGAAACACCATATATTTT

V: TRBV20-1
size: few
D: TRBD2
J: TRBJ2-3
CDR3: CSARFLAGGSETQYF
DNA: TGCAGTGCTAGGTTCCTAGCGGGAGGGAGTGAGACGCAGTATTTT

V: TRBV6-5
size: few
D: TRBD1
J: TRBJ1-2
CDR3: CASSYSGGGDYGYTF
DNA: TGTGCCAGCAGTTACTCAGGAGGGGGCGACTATGGCTACACCTTC

V: TRBV3-1
size: .
D: .
J: TRBJ1-4
CDR3: CASSQLDVGPSEKLFF
DNA: TGTGCCAGCAGCCAATTGGATGTAGGCCCCTCGGAAAAACTGTTTTTT

V: TRBV6-1
size: .
D: .
J: TRBJ1-4
CDR3: CASSESWLGMNEKLFF
DNA: TGTGCCAGCAGTGAAAGTTGGTTGGGCATGAATGAAAAACTGTTTTTT

V: TRBV7-2
size: .
D: .
J: TRBJ1-5
CDR3: CASSGQGQPQHF
DNA: TGTGCCAGCAGCGGGCAGGGTCAGCCCCAGCATTTT

V: TRBV7-6
size: few
D: .
J: TRBJ2-3
CDR3: CASSWTLAGGNTDTQYF
DNA: TGTGCCAGCAGTTGGACGCTTGCCGGGGGTAACACAGATACGCAGTATTTT

V: TRBV12-2
size: few
D: .
J: TRBJ1-5
CDR3: CASRLRRISSGQGWESNQPQHF
DNA: TGTGCAAGTCGCTTACGAAGGATTTCGTCGGGACAGGGGTGGGAGAGCAATCAGCCCCAGCATTTT

V: TRBV4-1
size: many
D: .
J: TRBJ1-6
CDR3: CASSQVPHNSPLHF
DNA: TGCGCCAGCAGCCAAGTACCTCATAATTCACCCCTCCACTTT

V: TRBV5-1
size: many
D: .
J: TRBJ1-2
CDR3: CASSYRDLYGYTF
DNA: TGCGCCAGCAGCTATAGGGACCTCTATGGCTACACCTTC

V: TRBV4-1
size: many
D: TRBD1
J: TRBJ1-6
CDR3: CASSQDGGQGKGTPLHF
DNA: TGCGCCAGCAGCCAAGATGGGGGACAGGGGAAAGGGACACCCCTCCACTTT

V: TRBV5-1
size: .
D: TRBD2
J: TRBJ2-1
CDR3: CASSLVNQLWGLAVEAYSYNEQFF
DNA: TGCGCCAGCAGCTTGGTTAACCAGTTGTGGGGACTAGCGGTCGAAGCTTACTCCTACAATGAGCAGTTCTTC

V: TRBV7-6
size: .
D: .
J: TRBJ2-3
CDR3: CASSLELFTDTQYF
DNA: TGTGCCAGCAGCTTAGAACTTTTCACAGATACGCAGTATTTT

V: TRBV20-1
size: few
D: .
J: TRBJ2-5
CDR3: CSAMRFQETQYF
DNA: TGCAGTGCGATGCGGTTCCAAGAGACCCAGTACTTC

V: TRBV7-2
size: .
D: .
J: TRBJ2-1
CDR3: CASSVYGSYNEQFF
DNA: TGTGCCAGCAGCGTCTATGGCTCCTACAATGAGCAGTTCTTC

V: TRBV7-2
size: .
D: TRBD1
J: TRBJ1-3
CDR3: CASSFLRGQGAGNTIYF
DNA: TGTGCCAGCAGCTTTTTGCGGGGACAGGGGGCTGGAAACACCATATATTTT

V: TRBV7-6
size: .
D: .
J: TRBJ2-3
CDR3: CASTKEPGPQTSTDTQYF
DNA: TGTGCCAGCACCAAAGAACCGGGACCTCAGACTAGCACAGATACGCAGTATTTT

V: TRBV6-1
size: .
D: .
J: TRBJ2-1
CDR3: CASRQYNEQFF
DNA: TGTGCCAGCAGGCAGTACAATGAGCAGTTCTTC

V: TRBV4-1
size: few
D: .
J: TRBJ1-2
CDR3: CASSHGQPDGYTF
DNA: TGCGCCAGCAGCCATGGACAGCCGGATGGCTACACCTTC

V: TRBV12-3/TRBV12-4
size: many
D: .
J: TRBJ1-5
CDR3: CASSLEGQGPRDF
DNA: TGTGCCAGCAGTTTAGAGGGACAAGGCCCTCGGGATTTT

V: TRBV5-1
size: .
D: TRBD1
J: TRBJ2-5
CDR3: CASSPGQAYQETQYF
DNA: TGCGCCAGCAGCCCCGGACAGGCATACCAAGAGACCCAGTACTTC

V: TRBV12-3/TRBV12-4
size: many
D: .
J: TRBJ1-5
CDR3: CASSFGPQPQHF
DNA: TGTGCCAGCAGTTTTGGGCCGCAGCCCCAGCATTTT

V: TRBV20-1
size: many
D: .
J: TRBJ1-2
CDR3: CSATGKEGYTF
DNA: TGCAGTGCCACAGGGAAAGAGGGCTACACCTTC

V: TRBV12-3/TRBV12-4
size: few
D: TRBD1
J: TRBJ1-1
CDR3: CASSSYGQGSWGHTEAFF
DNA: TGTGCCAGCAGTTCGTATGGACAGGGTAGTTGGGGCCACACTGAAGCTTTCTTT

V: TRBV6-5
size: .
D: TRBD1
J: TRBJ1-1
CDR3: CASSYRTGATEAFF
DNA: TGTGCCAGCAGTTACAGGACAGGGGCCACTGAAGCTTTCTTT

V: TRBV10-3
size: .
D: .
J: TRBJ2-7
CDR3: CAISDPRTNVGYEQYF
DNA: TGTGCCATCAGTGACCCTAGGACAAACGTGGGCTACGAGCAGTACTTC

V: TRBV20-1
size: few
D: .
J: TRBJ2-7
CDR3: CSGTPGQIYEQYF
DNA: TGCAGTGGTACACCGGGACAAATTTACGAGCAGTACTTC

V: TRBV20-1
size: .
D: .
J: TRBJ2-2
CDR3: CSARSGSNTGELFF
DNA: TGCAGTGCTAGGTCAGGGTCGAACACCGGGGAGCTGTTTTTT

V: TRBV15
size: .
D: .
J: TRBJ1-1
CDR3: CATSPRQVNTEAFF
DNA: TGTGCCACCAGCCCCCGACAGGTGAACACTGAAGCTTTCTTT